This TCR beta chain emerged from a study of lymphopenia after photon versus proton radiotherapy (dated 2019 in TCRdb). About the full investigation: The study compared the immunological effects of photon versus proton radiation therapy in patients with gastrointestinal tumors who developed high-grade lymphopenia. The cohort comprised more than 15 patients with gastrointestinal tumors who received either photon or proton therapy and then developed lymphopenia. The goal of the study was to describe how the two radiation modalities differ in their effects on the immune system. Broad study findings and their caveats: The survival association was assessed only in patients who died, and the authors presented better survival with proton therapy as a possibility rather than a demonstrated result. Across the cohort, among patients who died, a greater drop in TCR diversity after the nadir was inversely correlated with overall survival time. Once the lymphocyte count had reached its nadir, the repertoires of photon-treated patients showed oligoclonal expansion, particularly of CD8+ Temra cells, and this expansion drove the decline in diversity. During treatment, patients who received proton therapy stayed relatively stable, whereas patients who received photon therapy lost naive T cells and TCR diversity and gained effector/memory populations.

As regards this clone: Its antigen is unknown. The sample holds no much larger clone one base away, and base qualities are not on file.

Its CDR3 holds 16 amino acids, cysteine through phenylalanine. This entry keeps only the CDR3 DNA: 48 bases, framed from base 1. Via the germline V gene, CDR1 is SGDLS and CDR2 YYNGEE. Trimming leaves V shorter by 0 bases and J shorter by 4 bases, with the junction holding 6 bases beyond the gene matches. Library method: the immunoSEQ multiplex PCR assay. T cell repertoires were profiled by deep sequencing of rearranged TCR beta loci, alongside multiparametric flow cytometry. In its TCRdb copy, this immuneACCESS table keeps in-frame sequences only and misses some clones. Where compared with another copy, unresolved V genes explain less than half of these, and the others have no known cause. The sample includes about 160,000 clones, with roughly nine tenths observed a single time. Of the sample, about 4.7% is held by the ten largest clones.

The TCR sequence derives from a man aged 45-65 years with gastric cancer. Rearrangement joined TRBV9 to TRBJ2-5; 10 of the junction bases match TRBD1. Sequenced here: peripheral blood, sampled from a patient treated with photon-based radiotherapy. In nucleotide form, the sequence is TGTGCCAGCAGCGTAGGCGGGACAGGGGTTGGAGAGACCCAGTACTTC. Translated, this is CASSVGGTGVGETQYF.